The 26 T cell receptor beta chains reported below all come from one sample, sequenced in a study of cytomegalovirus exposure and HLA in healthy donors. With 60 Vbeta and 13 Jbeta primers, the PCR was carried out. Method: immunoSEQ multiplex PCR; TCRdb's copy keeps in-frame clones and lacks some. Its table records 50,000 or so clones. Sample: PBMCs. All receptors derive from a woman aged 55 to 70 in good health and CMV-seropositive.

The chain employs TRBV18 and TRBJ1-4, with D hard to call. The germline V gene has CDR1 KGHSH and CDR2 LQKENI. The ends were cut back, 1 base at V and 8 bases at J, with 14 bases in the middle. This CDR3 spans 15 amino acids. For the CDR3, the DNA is TGTGCCAGCTCACCACTCGGTATGGCGGGAGAAAAACTGTTTTTT. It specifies CASSPLGMAGEKLFF.

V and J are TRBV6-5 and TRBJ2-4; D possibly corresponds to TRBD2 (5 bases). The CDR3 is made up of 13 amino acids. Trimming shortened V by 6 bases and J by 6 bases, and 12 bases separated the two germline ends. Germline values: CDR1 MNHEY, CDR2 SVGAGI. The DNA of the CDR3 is TGTGCCAGCAGCCCGGAGGTCCGAAACATTCAGTACTTC. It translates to CASSPEVRNIQYF.

The CDR3 DNA is TGTGCCAGCTCACCAAGGGGTGCAGGGGCCTACGAGCAGTACTTC. Translation: CASSPRGAGAYEQYF. The chain links TRBV18 to TRBJ2-7; possibly TRBD1 for D (6 bases). This CDR3 has 15 residues. The V gene lost 2 bases and the J gene lost 2 bases, with 13 bases spanning the gap. Per the germline V gene, CDR1 is KGHSH and CDR2 is LQKENI.

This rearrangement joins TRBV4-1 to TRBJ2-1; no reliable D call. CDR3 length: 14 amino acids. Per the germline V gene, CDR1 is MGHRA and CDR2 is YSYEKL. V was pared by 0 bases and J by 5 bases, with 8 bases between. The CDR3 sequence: CASSQEAQDNEQFF. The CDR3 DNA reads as TGCGCCAGCAGCCAAGAAGCTCAGGACAATGAGCAGTTCTTC.

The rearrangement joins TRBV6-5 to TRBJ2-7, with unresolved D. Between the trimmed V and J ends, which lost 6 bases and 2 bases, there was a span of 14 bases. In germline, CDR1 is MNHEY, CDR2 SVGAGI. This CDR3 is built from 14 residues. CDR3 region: CASRDVSSAYEQYF. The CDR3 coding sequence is TGTGCCAGCAGGGATGTTTCGAGCGCCTACGAGCAGTACTTC.

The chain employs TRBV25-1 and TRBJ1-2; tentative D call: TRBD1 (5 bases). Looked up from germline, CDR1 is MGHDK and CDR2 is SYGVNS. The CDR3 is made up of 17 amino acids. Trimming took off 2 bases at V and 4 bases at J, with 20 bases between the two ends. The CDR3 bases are TGTGCCAGCAGTGAACCGGGACTGCCCACCAAATCCTATGGCTACACCTTC. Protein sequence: CASSEPGLPTKSYGYTF.

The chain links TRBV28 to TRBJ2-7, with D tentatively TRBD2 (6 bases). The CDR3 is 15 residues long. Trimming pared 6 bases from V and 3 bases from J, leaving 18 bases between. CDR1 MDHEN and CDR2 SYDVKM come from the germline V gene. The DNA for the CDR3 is TGTGCCAGCAGACCGGGGGAAGGACCCATCTACGAGCAGTACTTC. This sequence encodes CASRPGEGPIYEQYF.

The CDR3 region has the DNA TGTGCCACCAGCAGAGATCGGCAGGGCACTGAAGCTTTCTTT. As protein: CATSRDRQGTEAFF. The chain employs TRBV15 and TRBJ1-1, with D maybe TRBD1 (5 bases). This CDR3 is built from 14 residues. The germline CDR1 and CDR2 sequences are LNHNV and YYDKDF (reference sequence). V lost 0 bases and J lost 4, with 9 bases in between.

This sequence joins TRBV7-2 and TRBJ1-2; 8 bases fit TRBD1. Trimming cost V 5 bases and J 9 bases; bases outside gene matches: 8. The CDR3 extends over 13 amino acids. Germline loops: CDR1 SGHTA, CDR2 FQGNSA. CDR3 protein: CASSAGQGGSYTF. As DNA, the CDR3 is TGTGCCAGCAGCGCAGGACAGGGTGGCAGCTACACCTTC.

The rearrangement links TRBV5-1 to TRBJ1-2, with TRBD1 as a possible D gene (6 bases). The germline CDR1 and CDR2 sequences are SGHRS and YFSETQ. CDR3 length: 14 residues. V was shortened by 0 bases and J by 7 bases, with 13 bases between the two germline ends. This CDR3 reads CASSLEDTRGGYTF. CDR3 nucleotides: TGCGCCAGCAGCTTGGAGGATACCAGGGGTGGCTACACCTTC.

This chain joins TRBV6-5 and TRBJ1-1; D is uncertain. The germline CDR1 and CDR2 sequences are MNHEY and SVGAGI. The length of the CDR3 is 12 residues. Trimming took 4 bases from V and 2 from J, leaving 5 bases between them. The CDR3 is CASSSVNTEAFF. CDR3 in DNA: TGTGCCAGCAGTTCAGTTAACACTGAAGCTTTCTTT.

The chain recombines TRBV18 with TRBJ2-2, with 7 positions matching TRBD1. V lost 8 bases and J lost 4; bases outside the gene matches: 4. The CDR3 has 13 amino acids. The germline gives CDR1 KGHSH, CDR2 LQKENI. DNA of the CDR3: TGTGCCAGCCGACAGGGTAGCACCGGGGAGCTGTTTTTT. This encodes CASRQGSTGELFF.

CDR3 coding DNA: TGTGCCAGCAGCCCGCAGGCTTCACCCCTCCACTTT. This sequence encodes CASSPQASPLHF. V usage is TRBV7-2 and J usage is TRBJ1-6; D not certain. V gave up 5 bases and J gave up 9 bases, with 8 bases separating them. Germline CDR1 reads SGHTA; CDR2 reads FQGNSA. CDR3 size: 12 residues.

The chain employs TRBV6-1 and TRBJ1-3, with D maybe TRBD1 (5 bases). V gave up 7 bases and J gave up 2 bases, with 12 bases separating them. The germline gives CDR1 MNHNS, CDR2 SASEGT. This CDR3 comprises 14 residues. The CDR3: CASKAGNAGNTIYF. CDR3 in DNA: TGTGCCAGCAAAGCAGGGAACGCTGGAAACACCATATATTTT.

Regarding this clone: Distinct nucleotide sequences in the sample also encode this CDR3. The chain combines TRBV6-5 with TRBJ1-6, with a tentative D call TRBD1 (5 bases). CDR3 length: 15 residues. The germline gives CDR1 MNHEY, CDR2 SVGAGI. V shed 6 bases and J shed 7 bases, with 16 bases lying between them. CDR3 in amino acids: CASSRSTGRNSPLHF. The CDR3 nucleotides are TGTGCCAGCAGCCGAAGTACAGGTCGAAATTCACCCCTCCACTTT.

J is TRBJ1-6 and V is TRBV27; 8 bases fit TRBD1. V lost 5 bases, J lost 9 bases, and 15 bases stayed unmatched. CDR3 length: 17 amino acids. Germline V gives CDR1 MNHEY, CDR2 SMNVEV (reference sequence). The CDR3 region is CASSVRQGSGTGSPLHF. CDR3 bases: TGTGCCAGCAGTGTCCGACAGGGGAGTGGTACGGGTTCACCCCTCCACTTT.

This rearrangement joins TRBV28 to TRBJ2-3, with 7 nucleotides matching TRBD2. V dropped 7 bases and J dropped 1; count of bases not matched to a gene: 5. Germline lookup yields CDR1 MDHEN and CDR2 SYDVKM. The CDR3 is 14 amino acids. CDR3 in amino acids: CASTGSGGTDTQYF. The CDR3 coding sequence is TGTGCCAGCACCGGGAGCGGGGGCACAGATACGCAGTATTTT.

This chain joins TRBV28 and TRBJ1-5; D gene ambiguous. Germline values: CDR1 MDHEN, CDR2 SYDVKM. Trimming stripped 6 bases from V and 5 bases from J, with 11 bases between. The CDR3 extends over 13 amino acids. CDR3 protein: CASSYGVDQPQHF. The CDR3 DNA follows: TGTGCCAGCAGCTACGGTGTGGATCAGCCCCAGCATTTT.

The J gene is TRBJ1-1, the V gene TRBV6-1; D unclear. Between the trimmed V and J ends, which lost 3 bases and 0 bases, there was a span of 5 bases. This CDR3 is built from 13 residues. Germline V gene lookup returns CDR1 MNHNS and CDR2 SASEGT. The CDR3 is CASSDQVNTEAFF. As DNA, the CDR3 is TGTGCCAGCAGTGATCAGGTGAACACTGAAGCTTTCTTT.

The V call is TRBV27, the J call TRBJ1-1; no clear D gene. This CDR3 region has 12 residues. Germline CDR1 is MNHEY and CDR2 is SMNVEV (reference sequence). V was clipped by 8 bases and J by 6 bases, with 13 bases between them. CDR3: CASASGVAEAFF. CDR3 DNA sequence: TGTGCCAGCGCTAGCGGGGTGGCTGAAGCTTTCTTT.

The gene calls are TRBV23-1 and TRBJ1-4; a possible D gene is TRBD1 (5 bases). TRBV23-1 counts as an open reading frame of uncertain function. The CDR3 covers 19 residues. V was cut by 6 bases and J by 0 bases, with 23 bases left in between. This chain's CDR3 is CASRGTQRDRNPTNEKLFF. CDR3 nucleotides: TGCGCCAGCAGAGGAACCCAGAGAGACAGAAACCCAACTAATGAAAAACTGTTTTTT.

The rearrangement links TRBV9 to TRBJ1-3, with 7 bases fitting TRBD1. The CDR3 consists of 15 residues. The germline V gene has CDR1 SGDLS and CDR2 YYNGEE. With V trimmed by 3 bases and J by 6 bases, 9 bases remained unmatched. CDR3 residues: CASSEGETGSNTIYF. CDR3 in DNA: TGTGCCAGCAGCGAGGGGGAGACAGGGTCAAACACCATATATTTT.

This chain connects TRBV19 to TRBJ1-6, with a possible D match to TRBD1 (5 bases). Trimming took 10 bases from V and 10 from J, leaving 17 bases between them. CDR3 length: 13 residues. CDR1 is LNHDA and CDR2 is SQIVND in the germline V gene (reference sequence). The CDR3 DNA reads TGTGCCACCTCGTCAAAGGGGAACTCACCCCTCCACTTT. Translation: CATSSKGNSPLHF.

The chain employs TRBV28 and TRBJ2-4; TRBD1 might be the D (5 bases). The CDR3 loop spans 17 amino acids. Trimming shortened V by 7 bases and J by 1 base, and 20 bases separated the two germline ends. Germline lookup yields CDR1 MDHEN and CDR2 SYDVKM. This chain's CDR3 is CASTPAGALGAKNIQYF. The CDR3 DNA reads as TGTGCCAGCACCCCCGCTGGGGCGTTAGGGGCCAAAAACATTCAGTACTTC.

The CDR3 here is CASSLRRGTEAFF. In DNA form, the CDR3 reads TGTGCCAGCAGTTTAAGAAGAGGGACTGAAGCTTTCTTT. The chain uses TRBV27 and TRBJ1-1, with D unclear. The CDR3 spans 13 residues. CDR1 is MNHEY and CDR2 is SMNVEV in the germline V gene (reference sequence). V was clipped by 2 bases and J by 5 bases, with 9 bases between them.

This CDR3 reads CASSDSPGGGDYGYTF. The CDR3, as DNA: TGTGCCAGCAGTGACTCGCCAGGGGGCGGTGACTATGGCTACACCTTC. The J gene is TRBJ1-2, the V gene TRBV6-4; 8 nucleotides agree with TRBD1. This CDR3 region has 16 residues. Germline V gene sequence: CDR1 MRHNA, CDR2 SNTAGT. V lost 0 bases and J lost 3; bases outside the gene matches: 6.